This T cell receptor beta chain is from a study of regulatory T cells in long-lasting Graves disease. Study-wide background: To qualify as persistent, Graves' disease required over 5 years of antithyroid drugs with positive TSH receptor antibodies.

Overall study findings and caveats: Among samples with persistent disease, TRBV28, TRBJ1-2 and TRBJ2-5 were favored. Researchers reported studying only peripheral blood, not thyroid tissue.

Germline V gene sequence: CDR1 LNHDA, CDR2 SQIVND (reference sequence). Losses at the gene ends were 5 bases for V and 4 bases for J; bases not matched to a gene: 5. The CDR3 sequence is 14 residues long. Construction of the TCR beta libraries employed iRepertoire HTBI primers in conjunction with Arm-PCR of CDR3 regions. TCRdb re-analysed the multiplex PCR reads in MiXCR, keeping a single row per CDR3 protein. The table includes about 460,000 distinct CDR3 sequences, around a fifth detected once. For this clonotype: Its antigen is currently unknown.

The time point here: persistent/refractory GD, antithyroid drugs over 5 years with positive TRAb. There was RNA extracted from PBMCs, and the TCR library was made from it. The receptor was isolated from a female donor with Graves disease. The sequences come from peripheral blood mononuclear cells (PBMCs), collected when the disease was refractory, from a patient treated with antithyroid drugs. The J gene is TRBJ2-7, the V gene TRBV19, with 10 bases identical to TRBD2. This CDR3 is CASSPSGSRYEQYF. The CDR3 nucleotides are TGTGCCAGTAGTCCTAGCGGGAGTAGGTACGAGCAGTACTTC.